One sample yielded the 8 T cell receptor beta chains listed below, sequenced in a study of neurological immune-mediated disorders. Each CDR3 protein gets one entry after TCRdb re-called the 5' RACE reads with MiXCR. The table shows about 70,000 distinct CDR3 sequences, with 4.8% occurring only once. The sample taken for sequencing was PBMCs. Receptor source: a woman in her seventies with multiple sclerosis.

This clonotype was observed at least ten times. The CDR3 sequence is CASSYPTETSRDRNEQFF. CDR3 in DNA: TGTGCCAGCAGTTACCCCACCGAGACTAGCCGGGATAGAAATGAGCAGTTCTTC. V gene TRBV6-6 combines with J gene TRBJ2-1; TRBD2 agrees at 7 bases. This CDR3 spans 18 amino acids. In germline, CDR1 is MNHNY, CDR2 SVGAGI (reference sequence). J gave up 7 bases and V 2 bases, and 17 bases lay outside the gene matches.

About this clonotype itself: This may come from a read error, since a much larger clone is one base off. The rearrangement links TRBV29-1 to TRBJ2-3, with D hard to call. Germline CDR1 SQVTM, CDR2 ANQGSEA. The germline V and J ends were trimmed by 7 bases and 6 bases, with 17 bases remaining between them. This CDR3 is 13 amino acids long. CDR3 coding DNA: TGCAGCGAACATAGTGGGATCGGGGATACGCAGTATTTT. Translated: CSEHSGIGDTQYF.

This clonotype showed up many times. The chain carries TRBV6-2 or TRBV6-3 and TRBJ2-3; D possibly corresponds to TRBD2 (6 bases). The germline V gene encodes CDR1 MNHEY and CDR2 SVGEGT. The CDR3 consists of 15 residues. V lost 2 bases and J 1 base, leaving 10 bases between the germline ends. CDR3 nucleotide sequence: TGTGCCAGCAGTTACGTGCGGGGACGCACAGATACGCAGTATTTT. This translates into CASSYVRGRTDTQYF.

This clonotype was observed at least ten times. V is TRBV2 and J is TRBJ1-4; no reliable D call. CDR1 and CDR2 from the germline V gene are SNHLY and FYNNEI. Trimming stripped 1 base from V and 5 bases from J, with 11 bases between. CDR3 length: 15 residues. The CDR3 is CASSEGATSNEKLFF. In DNA form, the CDR3 reads TGTGCCAGCAGTGAAGGGGCAACTTCGAATGAAAAACTGTTTTTT.

This clonotype occurred many times. The genes are TRBV19 and TRBJ1-5; D is ambiguous. The CDR3 extends over 12 amino acids. V was shortened by 7 bases and J by 1 base, with 5 bases between the two germline ends. CDR1 and CDR2 from the germline V gene are LNHDA and SQIVND (reference sequence). CDR3 sequence: CASKGSNQPQHF. The CDR3 DNA follows: TGTGCCAGTAAAGGCAGCAATCAGCCCCAGCATTTT.

This clonotype was picked up many times. V is TRBV5-1 and J is TRBJ2-1; 9 nucleotides line up with TRBD1. The CDR3 is 16 residues long. Looked up from germline, CDR1 is SGHRS and CDR2 is YFSETQ. V trimming: 0 bases; J trimming: 9 bases; junction bases outside the gene matches: 10. The CDR3 protein is CASSLARTGVSVEQFF. DNA of the CDR3: TGCGCCAGCAGCTTGGCCCGGACAGGGGTGTCTGTTGAGCAGTTCTTC. Based on the CDR3 plus reference TRBV5-1 and TRBJ2-1, the full variable domain is KAGVTQTPRYLIKTRGQQVTLSCSPISGHRSVSWYQQTPGQGLQFLFEYFSETQRNKGNFPGRFSGRQFSNSRSEMNVSTLELGDSALYLCASSLARTGVSVEQFFGPGTRLTVL.

This clonotype was seen repeatedly, ten times or more. V usage is TRBV7-2 and J usage is TRBJ1-1, with D perhaps TRBD1 (6 bases). The CDR3 has 16 amino acids. In germline, CDR1 is SGHTA, CDR2 FQGNSA. V was pared by 5 bases and J by 3 bases, with 19 bases between. CDR3 region: CASSPLERGGYTEAFF. As DNA, the CDR3 is TGTGCCAGCAGCCCGCTCGAGAGGGGGGGCTACACTGAAGCTTTCTTT.

This clonotype was recorded at least ten times. The chain joins TRBV7-2 to TRBJ2-3; D may be TRBD1 or TRBD2 (5 bases each). The germline CDR1 and CDR2 sequences are SGHTA and FQGNSA. V was shortened by 3 bases and J by 4 bases, with 8 bases between the two germline ends. The CDR3 has 13 residues. CDR3 protein: CASSFRGPDTQYF. The CDR3 DNA follows: TGTGCCAGCAGCTTTCGGGGCCCAGATACGCAGTATTTT.